The present T cell receptor beta chain was sequenced within a study of CD8 T cells in ankylosing spondylitis. Whole-study results and caveats: Blood of patients with ankylosing spondylitis appeared to be characterized by a TCR beta motif of eight or nine highly homologous variants. Within peripheral blood, clones linked to disease were CD8+ and relatively rare. In the blood and synovial fluid of reactive arthritis, some motif variants had been previously reported.

The CDR3 sequence is 13 residues long. The germline CDR1 and CDR2 sequences are SSHAT and FNYEAQ (reference sequence). Molecular-barcoded quantitative 5'-RACE produced these TCR beta libraries. TCRdb reprocessed the 5' RACE reads via MiXCR and lists one record per CDR3 protein. The table includes around 490,000 distinct CDR3 sequences, approximately 5% detected once. There are many counts of this clonotype. As yet, its antigen is unknown. The junction and the germline gene differ at one end; a read error may be behind it. The chain carries TRBV7-7 and TRBJ1-1; unclear D gene. Sequencing was done on a sample of blood, either unsorted or a sorted T cell fraction (not recorded which). This TCR was sampled from a male donor with ankylosing spondylitis. In DNA, the CDR3 is TGTGCTAGCAGCGCCGACCGGGACACTGAAGCTTTCTTT. Its protein product is CASSADRDTEAFF.